Sequencing of this TCR beta chain was carried out in a study of shared clonotypes between healthy human individuals. Several immunoSEQ 96-well plates shared each subset's DNA, each plate a replicate. Assay: immunoSEQ multiplex PCR; the TCRdb copy retains only in-frame clones and omits some. The table lists a few million clones, 85% to 95% of them singletons. Partitioning of CD4+ cells yielded a CD45RA+ naive subset and a CD45RA-negative memory subset. The study, taken as a whole, reports: A small donor pool kept down the genetic and exposure-history diversity that was represented. For naive CD4 cells, 4% to 5% of clonotypes were shared across a few donors.

This clone turned up a few times. The target antigen is unknown. The junction had 6 bases not matched to a gene; V was cut back by 2 bases and J by 7 bases. The CDR3 covers 14 residues. Germline-derived CDR1 and CDR2 are SGDLS and YYNGEE. Sequencing was carried out using naive CD4+ T cells from PBMCs. As to subset: CD45RA+ positively selected. The receptor was isolated from a man aged 18 to 30 in good health. Some clones in this sample may be carry-over from other donors' samples. V is TRBV9 and J is TRBJ1-2; 9 bases align to TRBD1. The CDR3 reads CASSVGQGLAGYTF. DNA of the CDR3: TGTGCCAGCAGCGTCGGACAGGGGTTGGCTGGCTACACCTTC.